The 12 T cell receptor beta chains presented below share a single source sample, sequenced in a study of CD4 and CD8 cells across lung adenocarcinoma regions. TCRdb re-analysed the PCR reads in MiXCR, keeping a single row per CDR3 protein. Of some 2,900 distinct CDR3 sequences detected, roughly 51% appear once; the ten largest clones hold approximately 48%. The sequenced sample consisted of CD8+ T cells from the center of a lung tumor. Receptors were obtained from a male donor with lung adenocarcinoma. The CD4 and CD8 labels of this study may be unreliable.

This clonotype is judged medium-sized. V is TRBV7-2 and J is TRBJ2-3; no reliable D call. The ends were cut back, 2 bases at V and 5 bases at J, with 8 bases in the middle. Per germline, CDR1 SGHTA and CDR2 FQGNSA. The CDR3 is 13 residues long. CDR3 DNA: TGTGCCAGCAGCTTAAATACGGGAGATACGCAGTATTTT. It codes for CASSLNTGDTQYF.

Only a few counts were recorded for this clonotype. The J gene is TRBJ1-5, the V gene TRBV11-2; 9 bases are shared with TRBD1. The CDR3 runs to 15 residues. J was trimmed by 7 bases and V by 5 bases; bases with no gene match: 9. Germline V CDR1 and CDR2: SGHAT, FQNNGV. CDR3 sequence reads: CASSLGTGMGQPQHF. For the CDR3, the DNA is TGTGCCAGCAGCCTCGGGACAGGGATGGGACAGCCCCAGCATTTT.

A word on this clonotype: Mismatch with germline at one junction end may stem from a read error. V gene TRBV6-1 combines with J gene TRBJ2-3; TRBD2 matches at 10 bases. CDR1 MNHNS and CDR2 SASEGT come from the germline V gene. This CDR3 has 17 residues. The CDR3 reads CASGQGLAGVSYNAQFF. The CDR3 DNA reads as TGTGCCAGCGGCCAGGGGCTAGCGGGAGTTAGTTACAATGCGCAGTTCTTT.

This chain joins TRBV14 and TRBJ1-4; 11 nucleotides match TRBD1. Trimming at V came to 1 base and at J to 7 bases, leaving 8 bases not matched to a gene. This CDR3 contains 17 residues. CDR1 and CDR2 (germline): SGHDN, FVKESK. The CDR3 is CASSQVIGQGAFEKLFF. For the CDR3, the DNA is TGTGCCAGCAGCCAAGTAATCGGACAGGGGGCGTTTGAAAAACTGTTTTTT.

Comment on this clonotype: The junction differs from germline at one of its ends, possibly a read error. The rearrangement links TRBV6-1 to TRBJ2-4; 8 positions match TRBD2. Per the germline V gene, CDR1 is MNHNS and CDR2 is SASEGT. The CDR3 runs to 16 residues. As DNA, the CDR3 is TGTGTCAGCCGTGTCTCGGGGGGGGGAGCCAACAACATGCAGTACTTC. Its translation: CVSRVSGGGANNMQYF.

This clonotype was counted only a few times. The chain recombines TRBV24-1 with TRBJ2-1; 9 bases line up with TRBD1. This CDR3 region has 17 residues. V trimming: 3 bases; J trimming: 0 bases; junction bases outside the gene matches: 5. Germline V gene sequence: CDR1 KGHDR, CDR2 SFDVKD. CDR3 sequence: CATSDPQGANSYNEQFF. The DNA for the CDR3 is TGTGCCACCAGTGATCCACAGGGGGCTAACTCCTACAATGAGCAGTTCTTC.

The chain carries TRBV30 and TRBJ2-5; D is uncertain. The J call may be wrong; the DNA end is better matched by TRBJ2-1. The CDR3 sequence is 13 residues long. Germline loops: CDR1 GTSNPN, CDR2 SVGIG (reference sequence). DNA for the CDR3: TGTGCCTGGAGCCAGAGTCTGGACAATGAGCAGTTCTTC. Its translation: CAWSQSLDNEQFF.

This clonotype is labeled as medium-sized. V and J are TRBV7-2 and TRBJ2-5; 12 bases are shared with TRBD2. Trimming at V came to 1 base and at J to 1 base, leaving 4 bases not matched to a gene. The germline CDR1 and CDR2 sequences are SGHTA and FQGNSA. This CDR3 has 17 residues. This CDR3 reads CASSLVLAGGGQETQYF. The DNA for the CDR3 is TGTGCCAGCAGCTTAGTACTAGCGGGGGGAGGCCAAGAGACCCAGTACTTC. The full variable domain, with the rest looked up from reference TRBV7-2 and TRBJ2-5, is GAGVSQSPSNKVTEKGKDVELRCDPISGHTALYWYRQSLGQGLEFLIYFQGNSAPDKSGLPSDRFSAERTGGSVSTLTIQRTQQEDSAVYLCASSLVLAGGGQETQYFGPGTRLLVL.

This clonotype was detected only once. The V call is TRBV11-3, the J call TRBJ2-5; 11 bases map to TRBD1. The end of the DNA fits TRBJ2-1 better, so the J call may be wrong. CDR1 is SGHNT, CDR2 YENEEA, per germline. This CDR3 is 17 amino acids long. CDR3 in amino acids: CASSLERTGGNYNEQFF. CDR3 DNA: TGTGCCAGCAGCTTAGAAAGGACAGGGGGCAACTACAATGAGCAGTTCTTC.

As for this clonotype: Sequence at one end of the junction differs from germline and may be a read error. The J gene is TRBJ2-3, the V gene TRBV10-2; no definite D call. The J call could be wrong; TRBJ2-7 is a better fit for the DNA end. This CDR3 comprises 11 residues. The germline V gene encodes CDR1 WSHSY and CDR2 SAAADI. In DNA form, the CDR3 reads TGCGCCCGCAGAGCCAAAGACACGCAGTACTTC. Translation gives CARRAKDTQYF.

CDR3 sequence: CASSYPGGGLGGSSNEQFF. The CDR3 region has the DNA TGTGCCAGCAGTTACCCCGGGGGGGGCCTAGGGGGGAGTAGCAATGAGCAGTTCTTC. The V gene is TRBV6-5, the J gene TRBJ2-1, with 8 nucleotides matching TRBD2. Germline assignment: CDR1 MNHEY and CDR2 SVGAGI. V trimming: 2 bases; J trimming: 6 bases; junction bases outside the gene matches: 18. This CDR3 comprises 19 residues.

This clonotype was seen just once. The gene calls are TRBV6-1 and TRBJ2-7, with 14 bases matching TRBD2. V shed 3 bases and J 2 bases; nucleotides not matched to a gene: 3. The CDR3 loop spans 16 amino acids. The germline V gene has CDR1 MNHNS and CDR2 SASEGT. CDR3 sequence reads: CASSEGLAGDTYEQYF. For the CDR3, the DNA is TGTGCCAGCAGTGAGGGACTAGCGGGAGACACCTACGAGCAGTACTTC.